This is a list of T cell receptor beta chains from one sample in a study of T cell responses to AZD1222 COVID-19 vaccine. Sequencing used immunoSEQ multiplex PCR; TCRdb keeps in-frame clones, though not all of them. Here the sample spans about 180,000 clones, around 88% being singletons. This specimen was peripheral blood, taken 28 days after the second AZD1222 dose. The origin of the receptors is an adult who received the AZD1222 COVID-19 vaccine. CDR3s include the opening cysteine and the closing phenylalanine or tryptophan. A D gene is named only where the DNA matches it firmly. For some rows the clone size is stated as once, few or many, or as a class when expanded; others skip it.

TRBJ2-1,NA,TRBV7-3,NA,TGTGCCAGCAGCCCCCTGGGCCAGGAGCGCTCCTACAATGAGCAGTTCTTC,CASSPLGQERSYNEQFF
TRBJ2-3,NA,TRBV6-4,NA,TGTGCCAGCAGCCCAGAGACTAGCACAGATACGCAGTATTTT,CASSPETSTDTQYF
TRBJ2-2,NA,TRBV30,NA,TGTGCCTGGAGTATTCTGGGCACCGGGGAGCTGTTTTTT,CAWSILGTGELFF
TRBJ2-7,NA,TRBV15,NA,TGTGCCACCAGCAGAGGCAGCTACTCCTACGAGCAGTACTTC,CATSRGSYSYEQYF
TRBJ2-3,NA,TRBV5-1,NA,TGCGCCAGCAGCTTGACAGGGTCTTCTAGCACAGATACGCAGTATTTT,CASSLTGSSSTDTQYF
TRBJ1-2,NA,TRBV6-5,NA,TGTGCCAGCATTCGGGACATTGTTAACTATGGCTACACCTTC,CASIRDIVNYGYTF
TRBJ2-3,NA,TRBV7-9,NA,TGTGCCAGCAGCTCCCTATGGGACAGCACAGATACGCAGTATTTT,CASSSLWDSTDTQYF
TRBJ1-6,NA,TRBV15,once,TGTGCCACCAGCAGAGATCACCAGAATTCACCCCTCCACTTT,CATSRDHQNSPLHF
TRBJ2-1,NA,TRBV5-1,NA,TGCGCCAGCCGTACCTTTGACAATGGAGAGCAGTTCTTC,CASRTFDNGEQFF
TRBJ1-2,TRBD1,TRBV2,NA,TGTGCCAGCAGTGAAGCCAGGACAGGGACTGGCTACACCTTC,CASSEARTGTGYTF
TRBJ2-7,TRBD2,TRBV5-4,NA,TGTGCCAGCAGCTTGGGGGGGGGCTACGAGCAGTACTTC,CASSLGGGYEQYF
TRBJ2-5,NA,TRBV27,NA,TGTGCCAGCAGTTTATCATACAGTGCTGGGACCCAGTACTTC,CASSLSYSAGTQYF
TRBJ1-6,TRBD1,TRBV19,few,TGTGCCAGTCGACAGGACAGGGATAATTCACCCCTCCACTTT,CASRQDRDNSPLHF
TRBJ1-4,TRBD1,TRBV3-1/TRBV3-2,NA,TGTGCCAGCAGCTACAGTTCAGGGGGTAATGAAAAACTGTTTTTT,CASSYSSGGNEKLFF
TRBJ1-5,NA,TRBV6-1,NA,TGTGCCAGCAGTGAATCCCGGACAGGCAATCAGCCCCAGCATTTT,CASSESRTGNQPQHF
TRBJ1-5,NA,TRBV29-1,NA,TGCAGCGTTGTTAACAGAGCGCATAGCAATCAGCCCCAGCATTTT,CSVVNRAHSNQPQHF
TRBJ2-2,TRBD1,TRBV6-5,NA,TGTGCCAGCAGCGGGACAGGCCCCACCGGGGAGCTGTTTTTT,CASSGTGPTGELFF
TRBJ1-1,NA,TRBV30,NA,TGTGCCTGGAGTCCCAGGGGATACACTGAAGCTTTCTTT,CAWSPRGYTEAFF
TRBJ1-2,NA,TRBV6-5,NA,TGTGCCAGCAGAAGAGACAGTGGGAATGGCTACACCTTC,CASRRDSGNGYTF
TRBJ2-3,NA,TRBV4-1,few,TGCGCCAGCAGCCAAGAGTGGGCTGTAGATACGCAGTATTTT,CASSQEWAVDTQYF
TRBJ2-3,NA,TRBV20-1,NA,TGCAGTGCTAGTTTAGTTGGCGGCGATACGCAGTATTTT,CSASLVGGDTQYF
TRBJ2-7,TRBD2,TRBV3-1/TRBV3-2,NA,TGTGCCAGCAGTCGGACTAGCGGGGCCCACGAGCAGTACTTC,CASSRTSGAHEQYF
TRBJ2-1,TRBD2,TRBV15,NA,TGTGCCACCAGCAGAGACCTAGCGGGGGGGCCGGAGTACAATGAGCAGTTCTTC,CATSRDLAGGPEYNEQFF
TRBJ2-7,NA,TRBV30,NA,TGTGCCTGGAGTCAGGGGCGGGAGCAGTACTTC,CAWSQGREQYF
TRBJ1-3,NA,TRBV30,NA,TGTGCCTGGAGTGTTATTAAGGGAAACACCATATATTTT,CAWSVIKGNTIYF
TRBJ2-4,NA,TRBV19,NA,TGTGCCAGTAGCCCTGCCTGGCTGGCGGACATTCAGTACTTC,CASSPAWLADIQYF
TRBJ2-2,TRBD2,TRBV5-1,once,TGCGCCAGCAGCTTGGACGGGGGGGACACCGGGGAGCTGTTTTTT,CASSLDGGDTGELFF
TRBJ2-3,NA,TRBV30,NA,TGTGCCTGGAGTGTACTCTCGGGGGGCGCTGGCACAGATACGCAGTATTTT,CAWSVLSGGAGTDTQYF
TRBJ1-3,NA,TRBV28,NA,TGTGCCAGCAGTAGAGGTGGGGGGCGAAACACCATATATTTT,CASSRGGGRNTIYF
TRBJ1-3,TRBD1,TRBV7-8,NA,TGTGCCAGCAGCTCCAGTCCCGGGACAGGGAACTCTGGAAACACCATATATTTT,CASSSSPGTGNSGNTIYF
TRBJ2-5,NA,TRBV24-1,NA,TGTGCCACCAGTGATCCCGGGGGCCAAGAGACCCAGTACTTC,CATSDPGGQETQYF
TRBJ2-1,TRBD1,TRBV30,NA,TGTGCCTGGAGTGTATTGGACAGGGGAAGCAATGAGCAGTTCTTC,CAWSVLDRGSNEQFF
TRBJ2-5,TRBD2,TRBV10-3,NA,TGTGCCATCTCGACTAGCGGGGGAGAGACCCAGTACTTC,CAISTSGGETQYF
TRBJ1-4,NA,TRBV6-6,NA,TGTGCCAGCAGTACTCTTCAGGGGGAAAAACTGTTTTTT,CASSTLQGEKLFF
TRBJ1-1,NA,TRBV6-1,NA,TGTGCCAGCAGTGAATCCGGGTGGGAGAACACTGAAGCTTTCTTT,CASSESGWENTEAFF
TRBJ2-7,TRBD1,TRBV25-1,NA,TGTGCCAGCAGCGACGACAGGGGGCGCGGATTGAGTGTGCAGTACTTC,CASSDDRGRGLSVQYF
TRBJ1-1,TRBD1,TRBV23-1,NA,TGCGCCAGCAGTCAATCGAAGGGGACAGCGAACACTGAAGCTTTCTTT,CASSQSKGTANTEAFF
TRBJ2-1,NA,TRBV5-6,NA,TGTGCCAGCAGCTTGGGGCAGCCTTCCTACAATGAGCAGTTCTTC,CASSLGQPSYNEQFF
TRBJ1-1,NA,TRBV5-1,NA,TGCGCCAGCAGCTTGGGGGGGCGCGGCGACACTGAAGCTTTCTTT,CASSLGGRGDTEAFF
TRBJ1-2,NA,TRBV7-6,NA,TGTGCCAGCAGCCCCGCTGGGGGCCTCGGGGGCTACACCTTC,CASSPAGGLGGYTF
TRBJ2-7,NA,TRBV19,NA,TGTGCCAGTAGTATTATGGGGCAATACGAGCAGTACTTC,CASSIMGQYEQYF
TRBJ2-2,NA,TRBV10-3,NA,TGTGCCATCAGTGGGCAGGGAACGGCCGGGGAGCTGTTTTTT,CAISGQGTAGELFF
TRBJ2-1,NA,TRBV5-1,NA,TGCGCCAGCAGCTTGGGAGGGCCATCGACCTACAATGAGCAGTTCTTC,CASSLGGPSTYNEQFF
TRBJ2-7,NA,TRBV21-1,NA,TGTGCCAGCAGCAAAGTCTCGACAGGGGATTACGAGCAGTACTTC,CASSKVSTGDYEQYF